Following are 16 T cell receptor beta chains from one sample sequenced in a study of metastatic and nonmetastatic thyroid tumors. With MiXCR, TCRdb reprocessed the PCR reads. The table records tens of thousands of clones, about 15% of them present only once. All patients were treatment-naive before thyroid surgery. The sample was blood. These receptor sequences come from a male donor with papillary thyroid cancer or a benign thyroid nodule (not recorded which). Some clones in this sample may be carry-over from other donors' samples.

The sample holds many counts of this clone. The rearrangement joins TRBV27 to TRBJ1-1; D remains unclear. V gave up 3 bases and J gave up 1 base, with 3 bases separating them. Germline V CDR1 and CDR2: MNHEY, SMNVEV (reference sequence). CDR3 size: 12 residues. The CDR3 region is CASSFGNTEAFF. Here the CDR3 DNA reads TGTGCCAGCAGTTTTGGGAACACTGAAGCTTTCTTT.

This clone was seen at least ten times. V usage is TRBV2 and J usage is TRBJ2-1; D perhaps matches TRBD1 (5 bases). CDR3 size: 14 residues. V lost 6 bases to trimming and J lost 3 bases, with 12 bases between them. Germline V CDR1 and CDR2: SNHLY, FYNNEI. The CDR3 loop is CASSLRQIYNEQFF. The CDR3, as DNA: TGTGCCAGCAGCTTGCGACAGATCTACAATGAGCAGTTCTTC.

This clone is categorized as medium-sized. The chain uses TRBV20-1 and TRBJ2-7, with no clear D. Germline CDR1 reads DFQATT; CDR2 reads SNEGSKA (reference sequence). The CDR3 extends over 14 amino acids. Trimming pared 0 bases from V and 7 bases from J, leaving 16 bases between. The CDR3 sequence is CSARDRHRLLEQYF. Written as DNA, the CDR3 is TGCAGTGCTAGAGATCGTCACCGTTTACTAGAGCAGTACTTC.

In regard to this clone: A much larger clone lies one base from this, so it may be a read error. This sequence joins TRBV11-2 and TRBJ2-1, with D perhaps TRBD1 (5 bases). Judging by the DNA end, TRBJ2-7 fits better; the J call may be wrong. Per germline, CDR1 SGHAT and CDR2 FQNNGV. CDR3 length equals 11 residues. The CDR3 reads CASSLGWTQYF. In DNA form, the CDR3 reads TGTGCCAGCAGCTTAGGCTGGACACAGTACTTC.

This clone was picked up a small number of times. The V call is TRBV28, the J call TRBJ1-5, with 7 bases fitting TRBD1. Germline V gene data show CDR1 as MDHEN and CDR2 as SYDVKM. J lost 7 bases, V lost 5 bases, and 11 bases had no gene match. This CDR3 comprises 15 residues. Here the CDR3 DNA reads TGTGCCAGCAGTCCCCGACAGGGTGGGATCCAGCCCCAGCATTTT. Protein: CASSPRQGGIQPQHF.

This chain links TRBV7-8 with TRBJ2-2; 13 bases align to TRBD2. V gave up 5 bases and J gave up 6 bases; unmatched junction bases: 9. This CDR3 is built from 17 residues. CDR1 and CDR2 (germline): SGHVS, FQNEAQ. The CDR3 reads CASSPLLAGGRSGELFF. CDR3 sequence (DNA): TGTGCCAGCAGCCCCTTACTAGCGGGAGGGCGTTCCGGGGAGCTGTTTTTT.

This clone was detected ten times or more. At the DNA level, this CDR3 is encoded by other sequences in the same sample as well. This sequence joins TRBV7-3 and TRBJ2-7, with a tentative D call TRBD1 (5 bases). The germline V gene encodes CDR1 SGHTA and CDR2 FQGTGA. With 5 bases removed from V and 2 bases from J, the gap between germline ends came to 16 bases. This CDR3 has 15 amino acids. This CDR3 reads CASSPSRGKTYEQYF. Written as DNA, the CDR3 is TGTGCCAGCAGCCCCAGTAGGGGAAAGACCTACGAGCAGTACTTC.

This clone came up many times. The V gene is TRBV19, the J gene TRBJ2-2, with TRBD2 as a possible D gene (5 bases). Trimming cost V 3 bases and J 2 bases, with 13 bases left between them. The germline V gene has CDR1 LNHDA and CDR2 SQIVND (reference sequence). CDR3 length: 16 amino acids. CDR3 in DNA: TGTGCCAGTAGTATGCCCCACGGGGTAAACACCGGGGAGCTGTTTTTT. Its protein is CASSMPHGVNTGELFF.

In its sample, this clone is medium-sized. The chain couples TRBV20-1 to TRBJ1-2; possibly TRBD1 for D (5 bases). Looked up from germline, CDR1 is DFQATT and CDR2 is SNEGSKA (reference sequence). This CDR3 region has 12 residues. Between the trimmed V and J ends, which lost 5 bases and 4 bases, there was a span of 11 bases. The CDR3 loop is CSALDSLYGYTF. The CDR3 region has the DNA TGCAGTGCTTTAGACAGTCTCTATGGCTACACCTTC.

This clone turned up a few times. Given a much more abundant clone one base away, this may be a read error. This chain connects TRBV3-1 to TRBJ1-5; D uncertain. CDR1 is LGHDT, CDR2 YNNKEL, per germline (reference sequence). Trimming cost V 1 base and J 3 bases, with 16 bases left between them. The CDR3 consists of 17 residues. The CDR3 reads CASSQGHTETFNQPQHF. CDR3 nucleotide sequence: TGTGCCAGCAGCCAAGGTCACACAGAAACTTTCAATCAGCCCCAGCATTTT. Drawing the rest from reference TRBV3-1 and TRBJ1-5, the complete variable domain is DTAVSQTPKYLVTQMGNDKSIKCEQNLGHDTMYWYKQDSKKFLKIMFSYNNKELIINETVPNRFSPKSPDKAHLNLHINSLELGDSAVYFCASSQGHTETFNQPQHFGDGTRLSIL.

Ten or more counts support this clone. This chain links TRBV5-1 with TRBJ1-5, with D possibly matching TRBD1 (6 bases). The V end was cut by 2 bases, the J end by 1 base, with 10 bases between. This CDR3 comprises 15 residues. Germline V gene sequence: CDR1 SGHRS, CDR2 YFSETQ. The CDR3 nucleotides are TGCGCCAGCAGCTTACAGGGCCTAAGCAATCAGCCCCAGCATTTT. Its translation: CASSLQGLSNQPQHF.

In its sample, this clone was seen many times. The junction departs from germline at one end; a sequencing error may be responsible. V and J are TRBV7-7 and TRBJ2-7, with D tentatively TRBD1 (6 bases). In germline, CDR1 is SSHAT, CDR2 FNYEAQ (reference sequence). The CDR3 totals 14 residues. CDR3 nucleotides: TGTGCTAGCAGCTTAAGTACAGGGCAGTACGAGCAGTACTTC. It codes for CASSLSTGQYEQYF.

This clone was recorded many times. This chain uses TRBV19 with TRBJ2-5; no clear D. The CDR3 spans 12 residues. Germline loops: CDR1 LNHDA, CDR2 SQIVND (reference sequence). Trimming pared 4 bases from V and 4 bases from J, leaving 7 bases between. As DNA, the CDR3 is TGTGCCAGTAGTAACACAAGAGAGACCCAGTACTTC. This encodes CASSNTRETQYF.

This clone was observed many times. Here the CDR3 DNA reads TGTGCCAGCAGCCTTTCGGGGAACTCCTACAATGAGCAGTTCTTC. Its protein is CASSLSGNSYNEQFF. The chain has TRBV5-4 and TRBJ2-1, with D possibly TRBD2 on 5 matching bases. The germline V gene encodes CDR1 SGHNT and CDR2 YYREEE (reference sequence). There are 15 residues in the CDR3. The V end lost 4 bases, the J end lost 0 bases, and 11 bases lay between the germline ends.

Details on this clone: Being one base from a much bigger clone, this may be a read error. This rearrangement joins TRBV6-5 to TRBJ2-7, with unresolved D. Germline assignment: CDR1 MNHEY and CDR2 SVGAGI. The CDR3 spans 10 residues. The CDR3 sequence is CVSNSYERYF. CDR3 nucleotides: TGTGTCAGTAATAGCTACGAGCGGTACTTC.

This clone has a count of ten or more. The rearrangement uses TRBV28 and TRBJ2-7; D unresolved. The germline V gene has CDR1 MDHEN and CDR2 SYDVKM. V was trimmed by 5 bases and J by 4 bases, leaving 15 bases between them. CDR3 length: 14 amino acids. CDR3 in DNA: TGTGCCAGCAGTCCACCGGGTAGTGGGTACGAGCAGTACTTC. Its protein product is CASSPPGSGYEQYF.